The 23 T cell receptor beta chains in this list originate from one sample, sequenced in a study of molecular identifiers for immune sequencing clone quantification (dated 2018 in TCRdb). The library came from PCR. These reads were obtained on a NextSeq 500. TCRdb reanalyzed the raw reads on its own, using fastp at Q25 for trimming and MiXCR for clone calling, and kept in-frame beta chains. Rows are unified per CDR3 protein, each entry keeping the most common DNA and genes. Within this sample are over 300,000 distinct CDR3 sequences, with about 22% of them counted one time only. Clones ranked in the top ten supply about 0.71% of the sample. Specimen: naive CD8+ T cells from blood, with Jurkat cell RNA spiked in. The sample's cell subset or site label, in plain terms: FACS-sorted CD8+CD4-CCR7+CD45RA+ naive T cells. The receptors here all came from a human donor in good health. Some libraries in this study had Jurkat cell RNA spiked in.

This clonotype has only one observation. A single base separates this from a much larger clone, so it may be a read error. This chain uses TRBV4-1 with TRBJ1-4; D might be TRBD1 (6 bases). This CDR3 has 18 amino acids. Per the germline V gene, CDR1 is MGHRA and CDR2 is YSYEKL. The V and J ends lost 0 bases and 3 bases respectively, with 17 bases between them. CDR3 bases: TGCGCCAGCAGCCAAGATCATCCAGGACAGTACTCTAATGAAAAACTGTTTTTT. It yields the protein CASSQDHPGQYSNEKLFF.

The V gene is TRBV7-9, the J gene TRBJ2-6, with D possibly matching TRBD1 (5 bases). This CDR3 spans 17 amino acids. Trimming cost V 2 bases and J 4 bases, with 15 bases left between them. Germline CDR1 SEHNR, CDR2 FQNEAQ (reference sequence). CDR3 nucleotide sequence: TGTGCCAGCAGCTTATGGGGCTACAGGACAGGGGCCAACGTCCTGACTTTC. Translating gives CASSLWGYRTGANVLTF.

V is TRBV12-3 or TRBV12-4 and J is TRBJ2-2; tentatively, D is TRBD2 (6 bases). This CDR3 has 15 residues. Between the trimmed V and J ends, which lost 3 bases and 2 bases, there was a span of 10 bases. The CDR3 here is CASSFLALNTGELFF. CDR3 bases: TGTGCCAGCAGTTTTCTAGCGCTTAACACCGGGGAGCTGTTTTTT.

The rearrangement joins TRBV7-6 to TRBJ1-6; tentatively, D is TRBD1 (5 bases). The V end lost 1 base, the J end lost 10 bases, and 17 bases lay between the germline ends. The CDR3 is made up of 16 amino acids. The germline V gene has CDR1 SGHVS and CDR2 FNYEAQ. Written as DNA, the CDR3 is TGTGCCAGCAGCTTAGTATCCGGGGCCCACGCCTCACCCCTCCACTTT. It encodes CASSLVSGAHASPLHF.

This clonotype was counted at least ten times. The chain uses TRBV29-1 and TRBJ2-3; unclear D gene. Germline CDR1 is SQVTM and CDR2 is ANQGSEA. CDR3 length: 13 amino acids. Trimming pared 4 bases from V and 2 bases from J, leaving 10 bases between. This CDR3 is CSVVRQDTDTQYF. DNA for the CDR3: TGCAGCGTTGTCAGGCAGGACACAGATACGCAGTATTTT.

This clonotype has at least ten counts. The chain combines TRBV7-9 with TRBJ2-3; 8 nucleotides agree with TRBD2. The ends lost 3 bases at V and 2 bases at J; junction bases unmatched: 4. The CDR3 is 15 amino acids. Germline CDR1 SEHNR, CDR2 FQNEAQ (reference sequence). Written as DNA, the CDR3 is TGTGCCAGCAGCTTGGGGACTAGAGCCACAGATACGCAGTATTTT. It codes for CASSLGTRATDTQYF.

For this clonotype: A much more abundant neighbour one base away suggests this may be a read error. V gene TRBV15 combines with J gene TRBJ1-1; TRBD1 might be the D (6 bases). Germline values: CDR1 LNHNV, CDR2 YYDKDF (reference sequence). V lost 3 bases, J lost 4 bases, and 21 bases lay in between. This CDR3 has 17 residues. The CDR3 coding sequence is TGTGCCACCAGCAGTACCACAGGGCGCCTGGGGACCACTGAAGCTTTCTTT. This sequence encodes CATSSTTGRLGTTEAFF.

Worth noting for this clonotype: A read error may be the cause here, since a much bigger clone is one base away. The chain uses TRBV12-3 or TRBV12-4 and TRBJ2-2; D gene ambiguous. The CDR3 is made up of 14 amino acids. The DNA of the CDR3 is TGTTCCAGCAGCCCCGTAGTCGGGACCGGGGAGCTGTTTTTT. Translated: CSSSPVVGTGELFF.

The gene calls are TRBV4-1 and TRBJ1-5; D uncertain. CDR1 is MGHRA, CDR2 YSYEKL, per germline. This CDR3 region has 14 residues. Trimming removed 4 bases at V and 5 bases at J, with 12 bases between. The CDR3 loop reads CASSLGGIDQPQHF. The CDR3 DNA reads as TGCGCCAGCAGCCTAGGAGGGATAGATCAGCCCCAGCATTTT.

This clonotype occurred many times. V gene TRBV6-5 combines with J gene TRBJ2-1; 9 bases agree with TRBD1. CDR1 MNHEY and CDR2 SVGAGI come from the germline V gene. The CDR3 runs 14 residues. Unmatched junction bases numbered 2, after V lost 0 bases and J lost 8 bases. CDR3 amino acids: CASSYSGTGYEQFF. CDR3 sequence (DNA): TGTGCCAGCAGTTACTCCGGGACAGGGTATGAGCAGTTCTTC.

This clonotype was found many times. The V call is TRBV4-3, the J call TRBJ1-1; D is unresolved. Trimming took off 0 bases at V and 2 bases at J, with 10 bases between the two ends. This CDR3 has 15 residues. In germline, CDR1 is LGHNA, CDR2 YSLEER. The CDR3 coding sequence is TGCGCCAGCAGCCAAGACTCACCGGAAAACACTGAAGCTTTCTTT. It specifies CASSQDSPENTEAFF.

The CDR3 reads CASSWGQNTGELFF. For the CDR3, the DNA is TGTGCCAGCAGCTGGGGACAGAACACCGGGGAGCTGTTTTTT. The rearrangement uses TRBV7-6 and TRBJ2-2; D perhaps matches TRBD1 (6 bases). In germline, CDR1 is SGHVS, CDR2 FNYEAQ. Trimming took off 4 bases at V and 1 base at J, with 7 bases between the two ends. There are 14 residues in the CDR3.

Concerning this clonotype itself: Germline is not matched at one junction end, which may reflect a read error. The chain is built from TRBV6-2 or TRBV6-3 and TRBJ1-1; D gene uncertain. Germline V gene lookup returns CDR1 MNHEY and CDR2 SVGEGT. The CDR3 loop spans 14 amino acids. Here the CDR3 DNA reads TGTGCCAGCAGTTACTTTCTGGGGAACGCTGAAGCTTTCTTT. It yields the protein CASSYFLGNAEAFF.

This clonotype was found many times. This chain links TRBV4-1 with TRBJ2-7; TRBD1 agrees at 9 bases. Germline CDR1 MGHRA, CDR2 YSYEKL. The CDR3 is 15 residues long. Germline trimming cut 3 bases from V and 1 base from J; bases unmatched to any gene: 4. The CDR3 sequence is CASSHLGTGSYEQYF. DNA of the CDR3: TGCGCCAGCAGCCATTTAGGGACAGGGTCCTACGAGCAGTACTTC.

Comments on this clonotype: One base away lies a much larger clone, so this may be a sequencing read error. The rearrangement links TRBV6-5 to TRBJ1-2, with D tentatively TRBD1 (5 bases). CDR1 MNHEY and CDR2 SVGAGI come from the germline V gene. V dropped 7 bases and J dropped 8 bases, with 17 bases sitting between them. There are 13 residues in the CDR3. CDR3 sequence reads: CASTKTVQRGYTF. CDR3 nucleotide sequence: TGTGCCAGCACCAAGACAGTGCAAAGGGGCTACACCTTC.

At least ten counts were recorded for this clonotype. The J gene is TRBJ2-7, the V gene TRBV28; 9 bases are a match to TRBD2. After removal of 3 bases from V and 7 bases from J, the junction contained 7 bases not matched to a gene. Germline V gene data show CDR1 as MDHEN and CDR2 as SYDVKM. This CDR3 has 14 amino acids. The CDR3 is CASSFRGLAVEQYF. The DNA of the CDR3 is TGTGCCAGCAGTTTTAGGGGACTAGCAGTTGAGCAGTACTTC. The full variable domain, its missing parts supplied by reference TRBV28 and TRBJ2-7, is DVKVTQSSRYLVKRTGEKVFLECVQDMDHENMFWYRQDPGLGLRLIYFSYDVKMKEKGDIPEGYSVSREKKERFSLILESASTNQTSMYLCASSFRGLAVEQYFGPGTRLTVT.

This clonotype has only a few counts. The chain has TRBV20-1 and TRBJ2-7; 7 positions agree with TRBD2. The CDR3 has 15 amino acids. Germline loops: CDR1 DFQATT, CDR2 SNEGSKA (reference sequence). The V gene end was trimmed by 6 bases and the J gene end by 0 bases; junction bases not matched to a gene: 11. CDR3 DNA sequence: TGCAGTGCCCTGTGGACTAGTAGCTTCTCCTACGAGCAGTACTTC. Residues: CSALWTSSFSYEQYF.

The V gene is TRBV6-5, the J gene TRBJ1-1, with 8 bases identical to TRBD1. With 2 bases clipped from V and 4 bases from J, the junction kept 3 bases outside the gene matches. CDR1 and CDR2 from the germline V gene are MNHEY and SVGAGI. The CDR3 extends over 14 amino acids. The CDR3 sequence is CASSYGTGSTEAFF. CDR3 DNA sequence: TGTGCCAGCAGTTACGGGACAGGCAGCACTGAAGCTTTCTTT.

This clonotype was seen repeatedly, ten times or more. The V and J genes are TRBV6-5 and TRBJ2-7, with D perhaps matching TRBD2 (6 bases). V lost 5 bases and J lost 3, with 14 bases in between. Germline V gene lookup returns CDR1 MNHEY and CDR2 SVGAGI. There are 14 residues in the CDR3. CDR3 loop: CASSTGVGIYEQYF. CDR3 DNA sequence: TGTGCCAGCAGTACGGGGGTCGGGATCTACGAGCAGTACTTC.

This chain connects TRBV5-6 to TRBJ1-1; D not certain. The CDR3 loop spans 14 amino acids. V was clipped by 5 bases and J by 1 base, with 12 bases between them. CDR1 SGHDT and CDR2 YYEEEE come from the germline V gene. The chain's CDR3 is CASRRGPANTEAFF. The CDR3 coding sequence is TGTGCCAGCAGACGTGGGCCAGCGAACACTGAAGCTTTCTTT.

As for this clonotype: A much larger clonotype is one base distant, so this may be a read error. This chain uses TRBV7-2 with TRBJ2-3; 7 bases match TRBD2. V shed 10 bases, J shed 0 bases, and the junction held 13 bases outside the gene matches. The length of the CDR3 is 16 residues. CDR1 SGHTA and CDR2 FQGNSA come from the germline V gene. The chain's CDR3 is CAITPWGGGSTDTQYF. Written as DNA, the CDR3 is TGTGCCATCACCCCCTGGGGGGGGGGAAGCACAGATACGCAGTATTTT.

This clonotype was seen many times. The V call is TRBV4-1, the J call TRBJ1-5; 8 bases match TRBD1. J gave up 1 base and V 3 bases, and 2 bases lay outside the gene matches. Germline values: CDR1 MGHRA, CDR2 YSYEKL. The CDR3 is 15 residues long. DNA of the CDR3: TGCGCCAGCAGCCAGGACAGGGCGAGCAATCAGCCCCAGCATTTT. This gives the protein CASSQDRASNQPQHF.

Notes on this clonotype: This may come from a read error, since a much larger clone is one base off. The V call is TRBV5-1, the J call TRBJ2-2, with TRBD1 matching 7 bases. Germline values: CDR1 SGHRS, CDR2 YFSETQ. This CDR3 is built from 15 residues. V was pared by 3 bases and J by 6 bases, with 8 bases of the junction left unmatched. CDR3 residues: CASSWTGSNPGELFF. The CDR3 DNA reads TGCGCCAGCAGCTGGACAGGTTCTAACCCCGGGGAGCTGTTTTTT.